This is a list of T cell receptor beta chains from one sample in a study of blood T cell repertoires in COVID-19. The method was immunoSEQ multiplex PCR; TCRdb's version includes in-frame clones alone and lacks a portion of them. The sample carries approximately 240,000 clones, under 85% recorded once. The sequenced sample consisted of peripheral blood. These receptors were obtained from a woman between 40 and 50 years old with active or convalescent COVID-19. Both conserved end residues are part of each CDR3. The D gene is left open where the match is weak. Only part of the rows carry a size: once, few, many, or a class if the clone is expanded.

V: TRBV3-1/TRBV3-2
J: TRBJ2-7
D: TRBD2
size: once
DNA: TGTGCCAGCAGCCAAGTTGCGGGGGGGACTAACTACGAGCAGTACTTC
CDR3: CASSQVAGGTNYEQYF

V: TRBV6-2/TRBV6-3
J: TRBJ1-3
D: -
size: -
DNA: TGTGCCAGCAGTTCTGGGAGCTCTGGAAACACCATATATTTT
CDR3: CASSSGSSGNTIYF

V: TRBV2
J: TRBJ2-2
D: -
size: -
DNA: TGTGCCAGCGCGGCCGGGGAGCTGTTTTTT
CDR3: CASAAGELFF

V: TRBV19
J: TRBJ1-2
D: -
size: -
DNA: TGTGCCACCGCCGGGGGGCATGGCTACACCTTC
CDR3: CATAGGHGYTF

V: TRBV5-1
J: TRBJ2-3
D: -
size: many
DNA: TGCGCCAGCAGCTTGGAGGTTCCGGGTCCAGATACGCAGTATTTT
CDR3: CASSLEVPGPDTQYF

V: TRBV7-6
J: TRBJ1-1
D: -
size: -
DNA: TGTGCCAGCAGCACACCCACTGAAGCTTTCTTT
CDR3: CASSTPTEAFF

V: TRBV28
J: TRBJ1-6
D: TRBD1
size: many
DNA: TGTGCCAGCAGACCCTCAGGGGGCAGCTATAATTCACCCCTCCACTTT
CDR3: CASRPSGGSYNSPLHF

V: TRBV10-3
J: TRBJ1-2
D: TRBD1
size: -
DNA: TGTGCCATCAGAAGACAGGGGGCAGGACTCTATGGCTACACCTTC
CDR3: CAIRRQGAGLYGYTF

V: TRBV7-2
J: TRBJ1-5
D: TRBD1
size: -
DNA: TGTGCCAGCAGCTTAGGAGGGGGCTCTCAGCCCCAGCATTTT
CDR3: CASSLGGGSQPQHF

V: TRBV29-1
J: TRBJ1-1
D: -
size: few
DNA: TGCAGCGTTAAATCCGGGAACACTGAAGCTTTCTTT
CDR3: CSVKSGNTEAFF

V: TRBV19
J: TRBJ1-4
D: -
size: -
DNA: TGTGCCAGTAGGGAGCCCCTAAATGAAAAACTGTTTTTT
CDR3: CASREPLNEKLFF

V: TRBV7-9
J: TRBJ1-1
D: -
size: -
DNA: TGTGCCAGCAGCTCTCCGGCTGAAGCTTTCTTT
CDR3: CASSSPAEAFF

V: TRBV5-1
J: TRBJ2-2
D: TRBD1
size: once
DNA: TGCGCCAGCAGCTTAGGAGGACAGGTGACTGCCGGGGAGCTGTTTTTT
CDR3: CASSLGGQVTAGELFF

V: TRBV11-2
J: TRBJ1-2
D: -
size: -
DNA: TGTGCCAGCAGCTTCAGGGATGGCTACACCTTC
CDR3: CASSFRDGYTF

V: TRBV30
J: TRBJ2-7
D: TRBD1
size: once
DNA: TGTGCCTGGAGTTCGGACAGGTACGAGCAGTACTTC
CDR3: CAWSSDRYEQYF

V: TRBV5-1
J: TRBJ2-2
D: -
size: -
DNA: TGCGCCAGCAGCTTGGAGGGGTACACCGGGGAGCTGTTTTTT
CDR3: CASSLEGYTGELFF

V: TRBV9
J: TRBJ1-2
D: TRBD1
size: -
DNA: TGTGCCAGCAGCACTGACAGGGGGCATGGCTACACCTTC
CDR3: CASSTDRGHGYTF

V: TRBV7-3
J: TRBJ2-1
D: TRBD2
size: few
DNA: TGTGCCAGCAGCTTAACGGGAGGACTAGCGGGGGGCAATGAGCAGTTCTTC
CDR3: CASSLTGGLAGGNEQFF

V: TRBV27
J: TRBJ2-2
D: -
size: -
DNA: TGTGCCAGCACGGGGTCGTTGTACACCGGGGAGCTGTTTTTT
CDR3: CASTGSLYTGELFF